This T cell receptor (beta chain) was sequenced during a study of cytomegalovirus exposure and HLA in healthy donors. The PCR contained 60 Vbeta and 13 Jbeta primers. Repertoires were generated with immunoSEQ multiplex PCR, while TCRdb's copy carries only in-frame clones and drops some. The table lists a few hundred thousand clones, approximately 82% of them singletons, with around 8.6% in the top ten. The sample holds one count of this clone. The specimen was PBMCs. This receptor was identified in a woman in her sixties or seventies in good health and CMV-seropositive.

The CDR3 region has the DNA TGTGCCAGCAGCCCCTTTAGCGGGAGAGCCTACAATGAGCAGTTCTTC. Translating gives CASSPFSGRAYNEQFF. The chain carries TRBV14 and TRBJ2-1; 9 nucleotides match TRBD2. Losses at the gene ends were 4 bases for V and 2 bases for J; bases not matched to a gene: 6. Germline CDR1 reads SGHDN; CDR2 reads FVKESK. This CDR3 has 16 amino acids.